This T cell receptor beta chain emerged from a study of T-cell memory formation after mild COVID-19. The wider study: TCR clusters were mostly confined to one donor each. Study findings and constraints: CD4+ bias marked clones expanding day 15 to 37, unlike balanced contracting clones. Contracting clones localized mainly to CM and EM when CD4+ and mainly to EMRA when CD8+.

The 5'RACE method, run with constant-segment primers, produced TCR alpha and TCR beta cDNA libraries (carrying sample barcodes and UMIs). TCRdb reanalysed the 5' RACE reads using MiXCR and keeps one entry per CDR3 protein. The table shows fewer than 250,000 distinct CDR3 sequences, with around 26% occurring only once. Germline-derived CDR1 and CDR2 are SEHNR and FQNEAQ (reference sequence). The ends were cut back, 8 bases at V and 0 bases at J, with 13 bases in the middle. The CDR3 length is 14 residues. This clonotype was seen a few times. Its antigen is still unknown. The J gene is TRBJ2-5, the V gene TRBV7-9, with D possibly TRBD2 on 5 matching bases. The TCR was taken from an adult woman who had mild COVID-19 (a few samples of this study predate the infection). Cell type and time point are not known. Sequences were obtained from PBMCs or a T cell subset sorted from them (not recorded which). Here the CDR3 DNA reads TGTGCCAGCTCCGGCATGAGGGACCAAGAGACCCAGTACTTC. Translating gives CASSGMRDQETQYF.